This TCR beta chain was captured by sequencing in a study of blood T cell repertoires in COVID-19. Overall study: The cDNA or gDNA used as material had been derived from T cells, B-cell-depleted T cells, or PBMCs.

Germline loops: CDR1 KGHSH, CDR2 LQKENI. This CDR3 region has 14 residues. V lost 4 bases, J lost 5 bases, and 14 bases lay in between. Profiling relied on immunoSEQ multiplex PCR, and the TCRdb table lists in-frame clones only, not all of them. Of about 380,000 clones listed, 88% are singletons. Cohort allocation depended upon clinical history that participants reported. The table lists this clone with a count of one. The chain couples TRBV18 to TRBJ1-1, with D possibly TRBD1 on 5 matching bases. The specimen was PBMCs or T cells enriched from blood (not recorded which). This TCR was recovered from a woman aged 18-29 years who had recovered from COVID-19. The CDR3 nucleotides are TGTGCCAGCTCACTAGGGACCGGGGGGACTGAAGCTTTCTTT. It is translated as CASSLGTGGTEAFF.